Sequencing of this T cell receptor (beta chain) was carried out in a study of siplizumab effects on memory and regulatory T cells. Broader study findings: Roughly 80-97% of proliferating CD4+ or CD8+ clones lacked an assignable naive or memory phenotype. Suppressive capability of dividing Tregs from siplizumab cultures went unverified.

The table lists this clone with a few counts. Its antigen is unidentified. CDR1 is MDHEN and CDR2 is SYDVKM in the germline V gene. V lost 4 bases, J lost 6 bases, and 6 bases lay in between. The CDR3 sequence is 12 residues long. It was at 37°C and for about 6 days that the mixed lymphocyte reaction cells were cocultured. Assay: immunoSEQ multiplex PCR; the TCRdb copy retains only in-frame clones and omits some. Of approximately 9,500 clones in the sample, roughly 46% were seen once. Specimen: CFSE-low (dividing) CD4+ T cells sorted from an allogeneic mixed lymphocyte reaction. The rearrangement uses TRBV28 and TRBJ1-4; no reliable D call. This sequence originates from a human donor in good health; the cells came from an allogeneic mixed lymphocyte reaction. CDR3 sequence reads: CASSSQHEKLFF. CDR3 bases: TGTGCCAGCAGTTCACAGCATGAAAAACTGTTTTTT.